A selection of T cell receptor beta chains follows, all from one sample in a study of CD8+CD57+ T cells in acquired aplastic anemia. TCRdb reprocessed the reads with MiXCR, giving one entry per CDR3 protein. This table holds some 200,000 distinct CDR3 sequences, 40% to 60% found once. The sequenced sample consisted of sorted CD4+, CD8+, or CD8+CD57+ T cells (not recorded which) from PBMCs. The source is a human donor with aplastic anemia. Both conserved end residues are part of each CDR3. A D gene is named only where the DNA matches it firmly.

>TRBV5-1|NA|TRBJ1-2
CASSVGTGTYGYTF
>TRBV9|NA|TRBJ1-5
CASSVVGEGPINQPQHF
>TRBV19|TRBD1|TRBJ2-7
CASSTSGQGGEEQYF
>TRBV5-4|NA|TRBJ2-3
CASSTIQQDTQYF
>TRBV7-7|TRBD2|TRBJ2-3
CASSLSPASGSTDTQYF
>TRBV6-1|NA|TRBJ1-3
CASRVPSGNTIYF
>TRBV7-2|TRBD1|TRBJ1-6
CASSTGQGGNSPLHF
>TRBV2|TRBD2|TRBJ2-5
CASSPGGGRGTQYF
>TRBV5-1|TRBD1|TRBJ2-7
CASSPQGQRVYEQYF
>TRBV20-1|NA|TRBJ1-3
CSARGTVYLHGNTIYF
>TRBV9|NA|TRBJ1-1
CASSREGNTEAFF
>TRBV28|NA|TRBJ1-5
CASRHTLSSNQPQHF
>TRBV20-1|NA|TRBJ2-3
CSASQTDTQYF
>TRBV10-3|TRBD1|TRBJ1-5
CAISGTGGQPQHF
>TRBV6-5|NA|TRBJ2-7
CASSYSTVRDTYYEQYF
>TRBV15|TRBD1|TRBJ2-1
CATSRVTGVNEQFF
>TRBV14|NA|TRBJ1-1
CASSRGQIMNTEAFF
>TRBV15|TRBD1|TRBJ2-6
CATRTGGSSGANVLTF
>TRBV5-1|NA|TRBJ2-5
CASSFRLEETQYF
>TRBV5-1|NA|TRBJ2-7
CASSNTGSSPYEQYF
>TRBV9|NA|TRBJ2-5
CASSDGPDRVGETQYF
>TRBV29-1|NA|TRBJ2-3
CSGMDSTDTQYF
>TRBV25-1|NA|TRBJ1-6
CASSEERGHYNSPLHF
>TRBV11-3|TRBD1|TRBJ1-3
CASSLSGERGPRNTIYF
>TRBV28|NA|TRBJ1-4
CASSWDEKLFF
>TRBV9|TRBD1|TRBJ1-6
CASSPRDRHNSPLHF
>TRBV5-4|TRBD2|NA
CASLQAPSGGQETQYF
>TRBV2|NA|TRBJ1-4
CASSDSPNEKLFF
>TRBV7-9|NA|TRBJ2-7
CASTQRLSSSYEQYF
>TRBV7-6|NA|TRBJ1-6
CASSVTSGASPLHF
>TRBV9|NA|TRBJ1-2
CASSVEDNGYGYTF
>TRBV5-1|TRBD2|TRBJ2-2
CASTILAGALLNTGELFF
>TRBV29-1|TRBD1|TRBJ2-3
CSVVHRGDTQYF
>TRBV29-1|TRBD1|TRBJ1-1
CSVRRWTGGEDTEAFF
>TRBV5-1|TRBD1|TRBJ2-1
CASSLVGTGANEQFF
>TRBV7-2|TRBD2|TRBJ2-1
CASSPGTSGGYEQFF
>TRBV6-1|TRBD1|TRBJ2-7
CASISGTGTYEQYF
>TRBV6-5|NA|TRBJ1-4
CASKPGPEGEKLFF
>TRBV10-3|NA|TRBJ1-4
CAISESLGSGKVEKLFF
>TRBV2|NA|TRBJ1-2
CASSEEIRVYGYTF
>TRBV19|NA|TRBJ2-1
CASSPSRTSYNEQFF
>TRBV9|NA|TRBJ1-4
CASSPGRSWDDEKLFF
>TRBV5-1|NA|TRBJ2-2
CASSLTGGQNTGELFF
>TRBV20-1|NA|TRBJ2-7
CSASEGRREQYF
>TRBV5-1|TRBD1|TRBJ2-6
CASRTRQGAGANVLTF
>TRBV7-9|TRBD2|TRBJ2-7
CASSPATRDRRLAGGGYEQYF
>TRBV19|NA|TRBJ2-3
CAAQSTDTQYF
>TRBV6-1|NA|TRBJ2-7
CASVWEGSYEQYF